This T cell receptor beta chain was recorded in a study of blood T cell repertoires in COVID-19. Original analysis: Estimates of nucleated cell counts were drawn from the amplification of reference gene primers. Libraries were prepared by immunoSEQ multiplex PCR; TCRdb keeps only in-frame clonotypes and omits some of them. The D gene and trimming were derived from the DNA, and the V and J assignments and clone size from that table. Here the sample spans over 150,000 clones, 65% to 85% being singletons. V was clipped by 7 bases and J by 10 bases, with 13 bases between them. The CDR3 is 11 residues long. The germline V gene has CDR1 MDHEN and CDR2 SYDVKM. Participants were aged 18 to 89 years, lived in around 22 US areas, and enrolled virtually. Participants' own reports of clinical history determined their cohort assignment. Two negative PCRs, clearance, or symptom resolution were required of recovered Cohort 3 donors.

This clonotype was obtained from a middle-aged man who had recovered from COVID-19. The chain couples TRBV28 to TRBJ1-2, with a tentative D call TRBD1 (5 bases). Source material: PBMCs or T cells enriched from blood (not recorded which). The CDR3 spells CASTSRAIYTF. The CDR3 DNA follows: TGTGCCAGCACCTCCAGGGCTATCTACACCTTC.